This entry lists 24 T cell receptor beta chains sequenced from one sample in a study of blood T cell repertoires in COVID-19. Profiled with immunoSEQ multiplex PCR; TCRdb holds only in-frame clones, not every one. Here the sample spans around 160,000 clones, more than 75% being singletons. The sample consisted of peripheral blood. The receptor source for this set is a man younger than 30 with acute or convalescent COVID-19.

The rearrangement uses TRBV5-5 and TRBJ2-5; weak D call: TRBD1 (6 bases). The CDR3 is 16 residues long. V was shortened by 1 base and J by 5 bases, with 18 bases between the two germline ends. Germline CDR1 reads SGHKS; CDR2 reads YYEKEE (reference sequence). In nucleotides, the CDR3 is TGTGCCAGCAGCTTGAGCCCTATCGTTCAGGGGGAGACCCAGTACTTC. Its translation: CASSLSPIVQGETQYF.

V gene TRBV12-5 combines with J gene TRBJ1-1; D uncertain. The CDR3 runs to 13 residues. CDR1 LGHNT and CDR2 FRNRAP come from the germline V gene. With 3 bases removed from V and 2 bases from J, the gap between germline ends came to 7 bases. CDR3 coding DNA: TGTGCTAGTGGTTTTAGCCCTAACACTGAAGCTTTCTTT. Protein: CASGFSPNTEAFF.

This chain joins TRBV12-3 or TRBV12-4 and TRBJ1-1; D remains unclear. Trimming removed 8 bases from V and 7 bases from J, with 11 bases in between. This CDR3 region has 11 residues. The CDR3 sequence is CASSSYSEAFF. In DNA form, the CDR3 reads TGTGCCAGCTCCTCCTACAGTGAAGCTTTCTTT.

The chain uses TRBV5-3 and TRBJ1-5; 7 positions match TRBD1. TRBV5-3 is an open reading frame whose function is uncertain. V was clipped by 7 bases and J by 2 bases; unmatched bases: 9. This CDR3 region has 15 residues. The CDR3 coding sequence is TGTGCCAGAGGACACAGGGGAAGGTGCAATCAGCCCCAGCATTTT. As protein: CARGHRGRCNQPQHF.

This chain connects TRBV19 to TRBJ2-7, with TRBD1 as a possible D gene (6 bases). The V and J ends lost 3 bases and 4 bases respectively, with 10 bases between them. The CDR3 spans 13 residues. The germline V gene has CDR1 LNHDA and CDR2 SQIVND (reference sequence). The CDR3 reads CASSINRDYEQYF. The CDR3 DNA follows: TGTGCCAGTAGTATTAACAGGGATTACGAGCAGTACTTC.

The chain carries TRBV11-2 and TRBJ1-1, with D possibly TRBD1 on 6 matching bases. V was pared by 2 bases and J by 0 bases, with 13 bases between. Germline V CDR1 and CDR2: SGHAT, FQNNGV. CDR3 length: 16 amino acids. The CDR3 protein is CASSLRQERLNTEAFF. The CDR3 DNA reads TGTGCCAGCAGCTTAAGACAGGAGCGATTGAACACTGAAGCTTTCTTT.

The chain couples TRBV9 to TRBJ1-5, with 8 bases that match TRBD1. V was pared by 4 bases and J by 6 bases, with 6 bases of the junction left unmatched. Germline V gene lookup returns CDR1 SGDLS and CDR2 YYNGEE. The CDR3 is 14 amino acids. CDR3 nucleotide sequence: TGTGCCAGCAGCCGTACAGGGGGTATTCAGCCCCAGCATTTT. This encodes CASSRTGGIQPQHF.

The gene calls are TRBV18 and TRBJ1-1; the match to TRBD1 covers 7 bases. V lost 3 bases, J lost 6 bases, and 7 bases stayed unmatched. Germline V gene sequence: CDR1 KGHSH, CDR2 LQKENI. CDR3 length: 14 residues. CDR3 DNA: TGTGCCAGCTCACCCGACAGGGTAAAGGCTGAAGCTTTCTTT. This codes for CASSPDRVKAEAFF.

The chain couples TRBV5-5 to TRBJ1-4; D possibly corresponds to TRBD1 (6 bases). CDR3 length: 16 residues. The ends were cut back, 4 bases at V and 0 bases at J, with 13 bases in the middle. The V gene's germline CDR1 is SGHKS and CDR2 YYEKEE (reference sequence). CDR3 region: CASSLDRAATNEKLFF. The CDR3 region has the DNA TGTGCCAGCAGCCTGGACAGAGCTGCAACTAATGAAAAACTGTTTTTT.

CDR3 amino acids: CASSYDRGLQETQYF. DNA for the CDR3: TGTGCCAGCAGTTACGACAGGGGGCTGCAAGAGACCCAGTACTTC. The V and J genes are TRBV5-8 and TRBJ2-5, with 10 positions matching TRBD1. Germline values: CDR1 SGHTS, CDR2 YDEGEE. The J segment lost 2 bases and the V segment lost 5 bases, leaving 6 bases of the junction unmatched. CDR3 length equals 15 residues.

The chain joins TRBV3-1 (or the pseudogene TRBV3-2) to TRBJ2-2; the D is unclear. V was trimmed by 0 bases and J by 1 base, leaving 9 bases between them. The CDR3 has 16 amino acids. Germline CDR1 reads LGHDT; CDR2 reads YNNKEL (reference sequence). CDR3 in amino acids: CASSQDLALNTGELFF. The CDR3, as DNA: TGTGCCAGCAGCCAAGATTTAGCCTTGAACACCGGGGAGCTGTTTTTT.

V gene TRBV30 combines with J gene TRBJ2-7; TRBD1 might be the D (5 bases). Trimming cost V 1 base and J 1 base, with 8 bases left between them. CDR3 length: 13 amino acids. In germline, CDR1 is GTSNPN, CDR2 SVGIG (reference sequence). The CDR3 sequence: CAWSGQPSYEQYF. CDR3 in DNA: TGTGCCTGGAGTGGACAGCCTTCCTACGAGCAGTACTTC.

This clone was found a few times. The gene calls are TRBV3-1 (or the pseudogene TRBV3-2) and TRBJ2-7; the match to TRBD2 covers 7 bases. Germline CDR1 and CDR2: LGHDT and YNNKEL (reference sequence). The CDR3 extends over 15 amino acids. V was pared by 4 bases and J by 2 bases, with 8 bases of the junction left unmatched. CDR3: CASSRTLAEAYEQYF. The CDR3, as DNA: TGTGCCAGCAGCCGCACCCTAGCGGAGGCCTACGAGCAGTACTTC.

In nucleotides, the CDR3 is TGTGCCAGCACACCTAGCTCCTACAATGAGCAGTTCTTC. It yields the protein CASTPSSYNEQFF. The J gene is TRBJ2-1, the V gene TRBV12-3 or TRBV12-4; no clear D. This CDR3 region has 13 residues. Trimming shortened V by 7 bases and J by 0 bases, and 7 bases separated the two germline ends.

The chain combines TRBV30 with TRBJ1-6, with 8 bases matching TRBD1. The CDR3 sequence is 16 residues long. Germline assignment: CDR1 GTSNPN and CDR2 SVGIG (reference sequence). V lost 3 bases to trimming and J lost 2 bases; unmatched junction nucleotides: 6. The CDR3 sequence is CAWSTRQGPYNSPLHF. The CDR3 region has the DNA TGTGCCTGGAGCACCCGACAGGGGCCCTATAATTCACCCCTCCACTTT.

This chain connects TRBV19 to TRBJ1-5; 11 positions match TRBD1. The CDR3 consists of 14 residues. Trimming at V came to 9 bases and at J to 3 bases, leaving 4 bases not matched to a gene. The V gene's germline CDR1 is LNHDA and CDR2 SQIVND (reference sequence). CDR3 nucleotides: TGTGCCAGCGCGGACAGGGGGCTCAATCAGCCCCAGCATTTT. It is translated as CASADRGLNQPQHF. Full variable domain (rest looked up from reference TRBV19 and TRBJ1-5): DGGITQSPKYLFRKEGQNVTLSCEQNLNHDAMYWYRQDPGQGLRLIYYSQIVNDFQKGDIAEGYSVSREKKESFPLTVTSAQKNPTAFYLCASADRGLNQPQHFGDGTRLSIL.

This chain links TRBV19 with TRBJ2-1, with a weak D call TRBD1 (6 bases). Trimming shortened V by 3 bases and J by 6 bases, and 15 bases separated the two germline ends. CDR3 length equals 15 residues. The germline V gene has CDR1 LNHDA and CDR2 SQIVND (reference sequence). The CDR3 here is CASSMGAPGINEQFF. The DNA for the CDR3 is TGTGCCAGTAGTATGGGGGCTCCGGGGATCAATGAGCAGTTCTTC.

The genes are TRBV7-6 and TRBJ2-7; D uncertain. There are 15 residues in the CDR3. Looked up from germline, CDR1 is SGHVS and CDR2 is FNYEAQ. Trimming shortened V by 0 bases and J by 2 bases, and 11 bases separated the two germline ends. The CDR3 protein is CASSLAQSAPYEQYF. In nucleotides, the CDR3 is TGTGCCAGCAGCTTAGCACAGTCAGCACCCTACGAGCAGTACTTC.

Only a few counts were recorded for this clone. The chain links TRBV7-7 to TRBJ2-3; D gene unclear. CDR1 is SSHAT and CDR2 is FNYEAQ in the germline V gene (reference sequence). V lost 5 bases to trimming and J lost 2 bases, with 8 bases between them. CDR3 size: 13 residues. The CDR3 region has the DNA TGTGCCAGCAGCCGCACAGACACAGATACGCAGTATTTT. Its protein is CASSRTDTDTQYF.

The rearrangement links TRBV9 to TRBJ1-1; tentatively, D is TRBD1 (5 bases). With 6 bases removed from V and 1 base from J, the gap between germline ends came to 16 bases. CDR3 length: 15 amino acids. The germline V gene encodes CDR1 SGDLS and CDR2 YYNGEE. The CDR3 DNA reads TGTGCCAGCACCAGTGGTAAGGGGCGGAACACTGAAGCTTTCTTT. Encoded protein: CASTSGKGRNTEAFF.

The V gene is TRBV7-9, the J gene TRBJ1-6; D remains unclear. The V gene's germline CDR1 is SEHNR and CDR2 FQNEAQ (reference sequence). V was shortened by 5 bases and J by 10 bases, with 9 bases between the two germline ends. The CDR3 is made up of 12 amino acids. The CDR3 reads CASSAGGSPLHF. The CDR3 coding sequence is TGTGCCAGCAGCGCGGGTGGATCACCCCTCCACTTT.

CDR3 sequence (DNA): TGTGCCAGCAGCTTAAGTAGTTCGGACGAGCAGTACTTC. Encoded protein: CASSLSSSDEQYF. The chain recombines TRBV7-6 with TRBJ2-7; D is unresolved. The CDR3 is made up of 13 amino acids. Trimming removed 2 bases at V and 5 bases at J, with 10 bases between. Germline CDR1 reads SGHVS; CDR2 reads FNYEAQ.

J is TRBJ1-1 and V is TRBV9; maybe TRBD1 (6 bases). Trimming took off 3 bases at V and 1 base at J, with 13 bases between the two ends. The CDR3 runs 15 residues. CDR1 is SGDLS and CDR2 is YYNGEE in the germline V gene. CDR3 nucleotides: TGTGCCAGCAGCGGCAGCACAGGGAGGAACACTGAAGCTTTCTTT. Amino acid sequence: CASSGSTGRNTEAFF.

The V gene is TRBV10-2, the J gene TRBJ1-2; D is possibly TRBD1 (6 bases). The V gene lost 11 bases and the J gene lost 5 bases, with 21 bases spanning the gap. Germline CDR1 is WSHSY and CDR2 is SAAADI. There are 14 residues in the CDR3. The DNA of the CDR3 is TGCGCCTACAAGGCGACAGGCGTCAAATATGGCTACACCTTC. Translating gives CAYKATGVKYGYTF.